Listed below are T cell receptor beta chains from one sample, sequenced in a study of a mutant IDH1 vaccine in newly diagnosed glioma. These TCRs are of unknown antigen specificity. Assay: immunoSEQ multiplex PCR; the TCRdb copy retains only in-frame clones and omits some. Of tens of thousands of clones listed, around 86% are singletons. Source: PBMCs, taken from a glioma patient whose treatment included an IDH1 peptide vaccine. All receptors come from a woman in her 40s with glioma. Some clones in this sample may be carry-over from other donors' samples. Both conserved end residues are part of each CDR3. Each record gives: V gene, clone size, D gene, J gene, CDR3 protein, CDR3 DNA. The D gene is left open where the match is weak. Rows may omit the clone size; those that give it use once, few, many or a size class.

V gene: TRBV27; clone size: once; D gene: .; J gene: TRBJ1-6; CDR3 protein: CASSPPGSYNSPLHF; CDR3 DNA: TGTGCCAGCAGTCCCCCCGGCTCCTATAATTCACCCCTCCACTTT
V gene: TRBV7-2; clone size: .; D gene: .; J gene: TRBJ2-1; CDR3 protein: CASSRSSSEQFF; CDR3 DNA: TGTGCCAGCAGTCGTAGTAGTAGCGAGCAGTTCTTC
V gene: TRBV2; clone size: .; D gene: .; J gene: TRBJ1-3; CDR3 protein: CASSEANSGNTIYF; CDR3 DNA: TGTGCCAGCAGTGAAGCTAACTCTGGAAACACCATATATTTT
V gene: TRBV20-1; clone size: .; D gene: .; J gene: TRBJ1-1; CDR3 protein: CSAIQSIIAFF; CDR3 DNA: TGCAGTGCCATCCAATCCATCATAGCTTTCTTT
V gene: TRBV9; clone size: .; D gene: .; J gene: TRBJ2-5; CDR3 protein: CASSVAPRETQYF; CDR3 DNA: TGTGCCAGCAGCGTAGCGCCCCGAGAGACCCAGTACTTC
V gene: TRBV5-4; clone size: .; D gene: .; J gene: TRBJ1-1; CDR3 protein: CASSLGRANLNTEAFF; CDR3 DNA: TGTGCCAGCAGCTTGGGGAGGGCAAACCTGAACACTGAAGCTTTCTTT
V gene: TRBV7-6; clone size: .; D gene: .; J gene: TRBJ2-7; CDR3 protein: CASSLNHRDEQYF; CDR3 DNA: TGTGCCAGCAGCTTAAATCACCGAGATGAGCAGTACTTC
V gene: TRBV6-1; clone size: .; D gene: .; J gene: TRBJ2-1; CDR3 protein: CASSEIGVFGNEQFF; CDR3 DNA: TGTGCCAGCAGTGAAATAGGGGTGTTCGGGAATGAGCAGTTCTTC
V gene: TRBV27; clone size: .; D gene: TRBD1; J gene: TRBJ2-6; CDR3 protein: CASSTGEWSGANVLTF; CDR3 DNA: TGTGCCAGCAGTACAGGGGAATGGTCTGGGGCCAACGTCCTGACTTTC
V gene: TRBV19; clone size: .; D gene: .; J gene: TRBJ1-2; CDR3 protein: CASSILSGLRSGYTF; CDR3 DNA: TGTGCCAGTAGTATTCTATCCGGGCTCAGATCTGGCTACACCTTC
V gene: TRBV4-3; clone size: .; D gene: .; J gene: TRBJ1-2; CDR3 protein: CASSPSEGGTYGYTF; CDR3 DNA: TGCGCCAGCAGCCCAAGCGAGGGGGGAACTTATGGCTACACCTTC
V gene: TRBV29-1; clone size: once; D gene: .; J gene: TRBJ1-4; CDR3 protein: CSVAQGATNEKLFF; CDR3 DNA: TGCAGCGTTGCCCAAGGTGCAACTAATGAAAAACTGTTTTTT
V gene: TRBV18; clone size: .; D gene: TRBD1; J gene: TRBJ1-1; CDR3 protein: CASSPRQGAVSTEAFF; CDR3 DNA: TGTGCCAGCTCACCGAGACAGGGGGCAGTGTCCACTGAAGCTTTCTTT
V gene: TRBV6-1; clone size: medium-sized; D gene: .; J gene: TRBJ2-7; CDR3 protein: CASRPGTAGLEQYF; CDR3 DNA: TGTGCCAGCAGACCCGGGACCGCGGGTCTCGAGCAGTACTTC
V gene: TRBV11-2; clone size: .; D gene: TRBD2; J gene: TRBJ2-2; CDR3 protein: CASSLDRAGRVLFF; CDR3 DNA: TGTGCCAGCAGCTTAGATCGGGCGGGGAGGGTGCTGTTTTTT
V gene: TRBV4-2; clone size: .; D gene: .; J gene: TRBJ2-1; CDR3 protein: CASSQGPYNEQFF; CDR3 DNA: TGTGCCAGCAGCCAAGGGCCCTACAATGAGCAGTTCTTC
V gene: TRBV29-1; clone size: .; D gene: TRBD1; J gene: TRBJ2-7; CDR3 protein: CSVTDRVYEQYF; CDR3 DNA: TGCAGTGTGACGGACAGGGTCTACGAGCAGTACTTC
V gene: TRBV29-1; clone size: .; D gene: TRBD2; J gene: TRBJ2-7; CDR3 protein: CSVAAGGVEQYF; CDR3 DNA: TGCAGCGTTGCAGCGGGAGGGGTCGAGCAGTACTTC
V gene: TRBV7-9; clone size: once; D gene: .; J gene: TRBJ2-7; CDR3 protein: CASSLALPDNYEQYF; CDR3 DNA: TGTGCCAGCAGCTTAGCGCTTCCGGACAACTACGAGCAGTACTTC
V gene: TRBV6-1; clone size: .; D gene: TRBD1; J gene: TRBJ2-1; CDR3 protein: CASSAGQGFSQFF; CDR3 DNA: TGTGCCAGCAGTGCGGGACAGGGATTTTCTCAGTTCTTC
V gene: TRBV5-4; clone size: .; D gene: TRBD1; J gene: TRBJ2-7; CDR3 protein: CASSSGDRLSYEQYF; CDR3 DNA: TGTGCCAGCAGCTCAGGGGACAGACTCTCCTACGAGCAGTACTTC
V gene: TRBV7-9; clone size: .; D gene: TRBD1; J gene: TRBJ1-2; CDR3 protein: CASSLDTGAGNYGYTF; CDR3 DNA: TGTGCCAGCAGCTTAGACACAGGGGCGGGTAACTATGGCTACACCTTC
V gene: TRBV29-1; clone size: .; D gene: .; J gene: TRBJ1-2; CDR3 protein: CSVVRRGGDNYGYTF; CDR3 DNA: TGCAGCGTTGTGAGGAGGGGGGGGGACAACTATGGCTACACCTTC
V gene: TRBV6-6; clone size: .; D gene: .; J gene: TRBJ1-1; CDR3 protein: CASSYSKGRRTEAFF; CDR3 DNA: TGTGCCAGCAGTTACTCGAAAGGTCGGAGGACTGAAGCTTTCTTT
V gene: TRBV7-2; clone size: .; D gene: .; J gene: TRBJ2-3; CDR3 protein: CASSLLQYRDTQYF; CDR3 DNA: TGTGCCAGCAGCTTATTGCAGTACCGAGATACGCAGTATTTT
V gene: TRBV19; clone size: .; D gene: .; J gene: TRBJ2-7; CDR3 protein: CASTSTYEQYF; CDR3 DNA: TGTGCCAGTACCTCGACCTACGAGCAGTACTTC
V gene: TRBV15; clone size: few; D gene: .; J gene: TRBJ2-1; CDR3 protein: CATSRDLSYNEQFF; CDR3 DNA: TGTGCCACCAGCAGAGATTTAAGTTACAATGAGCAGTTCTTC
V gene: TRBV18; clone size: .; D gene: .; J gene: TRBJ1-1; CDR3 protein: CASSPQGRDTEAFF; CDR3 DNA: TGTGCCAGCTCACCACAGGGCAGGGACACTGAAGCTTTCTTT
V gene: TRBV5-4; clone size: .; D gene: .; J gene: TRBJ2-2; CDR3 protein: CASSPSRNTGELFF; CDR3 DNA: TGTGCCAGCAGTCCTAGCCGTAACACCGGGGAGCTGTTTTTT
V gene: TRBV4-2; clone size: once; D gene: TRBD2; J gene: TRBJ2-3; CDR3 protein: CASSQLTSGAVVADTQYF; CDR3 DNA: TGTGCCAGCAGCCAACTAACTAGCGGGGCTGTGGTGGCAGATACGCAGTATTTT
V gene: TRBV29-1; clone size: few; D gene: .; J gene: TRBJ1-1; CDR3 protein: CSGASGNTEAFF; CDR3 DNA: TGCAGCGGGGCCTCGGGGAACACTGAAGCTTTCTTT
V gene: TRBV6-4; clone size: .; D gene: .; J gene: TRBJ2-2; CDR3 protein: CASSVAATLGELFF; CDR3 DNA: TGTGCCAGCAGTGTAGCGGCGACCCTCGGGGAGCTGTTTTTT
V gene: TRBV6-1; clone size: .; D gene: .; J gene: TRBJ1-4; CDR3 protein: CASSESGSRNEKLFF; CDR3 DNA: TGTGCCAGCAGTGAAAGTGGGAGTCGTAATGAAAAACTGTTTTTT
V gene: TRBV6-1; clone size: .; D gene: TRBD1; J gene: TRBJ1-1; CDR3 protein: CASSEVKGAYTEAFF; CDR3 DNA: TGTGCCAGCAGTGAAGTAAAGGGGGCGTACACTGAAGCTTTCTTT
V gene: TRBV7-9; clone size: .; D gene: .; J gene: TRBJ2-5; CDR3 protein: CASSTGSVQETQYF; CDR3 DNA: TGTGCCAGCAGCACAGGGTCGGTCCAAGAGACCCAGTACTTC
V gene: TRBV4-1; clone size: .; D gene: .; J gene: TRBJ1-2; CDR3 protein: CASSREGSLGGYTF; CDR3 DNA: TGCGCCAGCAGCCGAGAGGGTTCATTAGGTGGCTACACCTTC
V gene: TRBV7-2; clone size: .; D gene: TRBD2; J gene: TRBJ2-5; CDR3 protein: CASSLRLAGVRGETQYF; CDR3 DNA: TGTGCCAGCAGCTTAAGACTAGCGGGGGTGAGGGGAGAGACCCAGTACTTC
V gene: TRBV5-1; clone size: .; D gene: .; J gene: TRBJ1-2; CDR3 protein: CASSLDGQTGYTF; CDR3 DNA: TGCGCCAGCAGCTTGGACGGTCAAACGGGCTACACCTTC
V gene: TRBV28; clone size: .; D gene: .; J gene: TRBJ1-5; CDR3 protein: CASSFTGNQPQHF; CDR3 DNA: TGTGCCAGCAGTTTTACGGGGAATCAGCCCCAGCATTTT
V gene: TRBV7-3; clone size: .; D gene: .; J gene: TRBJ2-3; CDR3 protein: CASSAGSGGWTDTQYF; CDR3 DNA: TGTGCCAGCAGCGCCGGTTCCGGGGGCTGGACAGATACGCAGTATTTT
V gene: TRBV4-1; clone size: .; D gene: .; J gene: TRBJ2-1; CDR3 protein: CASSSRGGNSYNEQFF; CDR3 DNA: TGCGCCAGCAGCTCACGAGGGGGGAACTCCTACAATGAGCAGTTCTTC
V gene: TRBV7-9; clone size: .; D gene: TRBD1; J gene: TRBJ1-1; CDR3 protein: CASSLRTGTVNTEAFF; CDR3 DNA: TGTGCCAGCAGCCTTCGGACAGGGACCGTGAACACTGAAGCTTTCTTT
V gene: TRBV19; clone size: .; D gene: .; J gene: TRBJ1-5; CDR3 protein: CASSTDRSTPQHF; CDR3 DNA: TGTGCCAGTAGTACAGACAGATCCACGCCCCAGCATTTT
V gene: TRBV14; clone size: .; D gene: .; J gene: TRBJ2-1; CDR3 protein: CASSPTSNNEQFF; CDR3 DNA: TGTGCCAGCAGCCCCACCTCGAACAATGAGCAGTTCTTC